Listed here are 21 T cell receptor beta chains from one sample, sequenced in a study of PD-1 blockade in classical Hodgkin lymphoma. Relapses following autologous stem cell transplantation were seen in all patients, with brentuximab vedotin exposure varying. Researchers pulled CD8+ T cells out of thawed PBMCs using magnetic negative selection. The assay was immunoSEQ multiplex PCR, and TCRdb's table has in-frame clones only and misses some. The sample yields about 30,000 clones, around 90% seen once. Sequenced here: CD8+ T cells from blood, sampled at baseline. These receptors were obtained from a human donor with classical Hodgkin lymphoma.

This rearrangement joins TRBV7-9 to TRBJ1-2; weak D call: TRBD1 (5 bases). Trimming pared 3 bases from V and 7 bases from J, leaving 18 bases between. In germline, CDR1 is SEHNR, CDR2 FQNEAQ (reference sequence). The CDR3 totals 15 residues. The CDR3 DNA is TGTGCCAGCAGCTTCACGGGGCAGCTCCTTTTTGGCTACACCTTC. It specifies CASSFTGQLLFGYTF.

The chain has TRBV27 and TRBJ2-7; D is possibly TRBD1 or TRBD2 (5 bases each). V lost 2 bases, J lost 3 bases, and 8 bases lay in between. The germline V gene has CDR1 MNHEY and CDR2 SMNVEV (reference sequence). The CDR3 length is 13 residues. CDR3 DNA: TGTGCCAGCAGTTTAGGGGGTCACTACGAGCAGTACTTC. Its translation: CASSLGGHYEQYF.

The chain joins TRBV5-1 to TRBJ2-5; a weak D match, TRBD2 (5 bases). The CDR3 is 13 residues long. Trimming removed 2 bases at V and 5 bases at J, with 10 bases between. Germline V gives CDR1 SGHRS, CDR2 YFSETQ. The DNA for the CDR3 is TGCGCCAGCAGCTTTGGGAGTGGGGAGACCCAGTACTTC. It encodes CASSFGSGETQYF.

This chain uses TRBV9 with TRBJ1-1; D unclear. The CDR3 extends over 15 amino acids. The V end lost 2 bases, the J end lost 4 bases, and 15 bases lay between the germline ends. Germline CDR1 is SGDLS and CDR2 is YYNGEE. CDR3 region: CASSVEGSLRTEAFF. DNA of the CDR3: TGTGCCAGCAGCGTGGAGGGAAGCCTCCGCACTGAAGCTTTCTTT. Looking up the rest from reference TRBV9 and TRBJ1-1 gives the full variable domain: DSGVTQTPKHLITATGQRVTLRCSPRSGDLSVYWYQQSLDQGLQFLIQYYNGEERAKGNILERFSAQQFPDLHSELNLSSLELGDSALYFCASSVEGSLRTEAFFGQGTRLTVV.

V is TRBV2 and J is TRBJ2-1; perhaps TRBD1 as D (7 bases). The CDR3 has 14 residues. Trimming left V 5 bases short and J 4 bases short, with 12 bases between. Germline V CDR1 and CDR2: SNHLY, FYNNEI. This CDR3 is CASSRAGGYNEQFF. The CDR3 region has the DNA TGTGCCAGCAGTAGGGCAGGGGGGTACAATGAGCAGTTCTTC. Combining the CDR3 with reference TRBV2 and TRBJ2-1 gives the whole variable domain EPEVTQTPSHQVTQMGQEVILRCVPISNHLYFYWYRQILGQKVEFLVSFYNNEISEKSEIFDDQFSVERPDGSNFTLKIRSTKLEDSAMYFCASSRAGGYNEQFFGPGTRLTVL.

This clone was observed a single time. This chain uses TRBV4-1 with TRBJ1-1; TRBD1 matches 7 bases. V lost 2 bases, J lost 0 bases, and 15 bases stayed unmatched. From germline, CDR1 is MGHRA and CDR2 YSYEKL. This CDR3 has 19 residues. CDR3 sequence reads: CASSQTFRGTIKMNTEAFF. CDR3 DNA sequence: TGCGCCAGCAGCCAAACATTCAGGGGGACAATTAAAATGAACACTGAAGCTTTCTTT.

This rearrangement joins TRBV9 to TRBJ1-1, with 7 bases aligning to TRBD1. There are 16 residues in the CDR3. After removal of 3 bases from V and 8 bases from J, the junction contained 16 bases not matched to a gene. Germline CDR1 reads SGDLS; CDR2 reads YYNGEE. The CDR3 nucleotides are TGTGCCAGCAGCGACCACGCGCAAACAGGGGTCCCAGAAGCTTTCTTT. It encodes CASSDHAQTGVPEAFF.

This rearrangement joins TRBV10-2 to TRBJ2-1; D tentatively fits TRBD1 or TRBD2 (5 bases each). The CDR3 length is 11 residues. Germline V gives CDR1 WSHSY, CDR2 SAAADI. Trimming left V 4 bases short and J 8 bases short, with 6 bases between. The chain's CDR3 is CASSGGDEQFF. Written as DNA, the CDR3 is TGCGCCAGCAGTGGAGGGGATGAGCAGTTCTTC.

V gene TRBV27 combines with J gene TRBJ2-2; 7 bases align to TRBD1. CDR1 and CDR2 (germline): MNHEY, SMNVEV (reference sequence). V trimming: 4 bases; J trimming: 8 bases; junction bases outside the gene matches: 7. The CDR3 runs to 14 residues. The CDR3 sequence: CASSWDSGSGELFF. The CDR3, as DNA: TGTGCCAGCAGTTGGGACAGTGGGTCTGGGGAGCTGTTTTTT.

The chain combines TRBV30 with TRBJ1-1, with TRBD1 as a possible D gene (5 bases). V lost 2 bases, J lost 1 base, and 8 bases lay in between. Germline CDR1 reads GTSNPN; CDR2 reads SVGIG (reference sequence). The CDR3 sequence is 13 residues long. In nucleotides, the CDR3 is TGTGCCTGGAGTAGAACAGGGAACACTGAAGCTTTCTTT. Protein: CAWSRTGNTEAFF.

The chain uses TRBV6-4 and TRBJ2-6, with 9 bases fitting TRBD1. Germline CDR1 and CDR2: MRHNA and SNTAGT. The V and J ends lost 7 bases and 3 bases, in that order; junction bases with no gene match: 10. This CDR3 region has 17 residues. The CDR3, as DNA: TGTGCCAGCAACGTGTCGGACAGGGGAGTTGGGGCCAACGTCCTGACTTTC. It encodes CASNVSDRGVGANVLTF.

The gene calls are TRBV7-6 and TRBJ2-3, with D hard to call. The V gene lost 2 bases and the J gene lost 0 bases, with 6 bases spanning the gap. The CDR3 has 14 amino acids. Germline CDR1 SGHVS, CDR2 FNYEAQ. The CDR3 region is CASSLKWSTDTQYF. DNA for the CDR3: TGTGCCAGCAGCTTAAAGTGGAGCACAGATACGCAGTATTTT.

The gene calls are TRBV5-6 and TRBJ1-1; TRBD1 matches 8 bases. The CDR3 runs 15 residues. In germline, CDR1 is SGHDT, CDR2 YYEEEE. V shed 4 bases, J shed 4 bases, and the junction held 9 bases outside the gene matches. The CDR3 sequence is CASSVDRGSGTEAFF. The CDR3 DNA reads as TGTGCCAGCAGCGTCGACAGGGGATCGGGCACTGAAGCTTTCTTT.

The chain employs TRBV27 and TRBJ2-7; 8 bases agree with TRBD2. The CDR3 totals 14 residues. The germline V gene has CDR1 MNHEY and CDR2 SMNVEV (reference sequence). Trimming removed 4 bases from V and 2 bases from J; junction bases left unmatched: 4. CDR3 sequence: CASSSYSGAYEQYF. As DNA, the CDR3 is TGTGCCAGCAGTTCTTATAGCGGGGCCTACGAGCAGTACTTC.

The chain is built from TRBV27 and TRBJ2-7; D gene ambiguous. Germline-derived CDR1 and CDR2 are MNHEY and SMNVEV (reference sequence). The CDR3 totals 14 residues. The V end was cut by 6 bases, the J end by 5 bases, with 17 bases between. CDR3: CASSRPGLPNEQYF. The CDR3 DNA follows: TGTGCCAGCAGCCGACCGGGCCTACCAAACGAGCAGTACTTC.

The J gene is TRBJ1-1, the V gene TRBV7-9; 7 bases align to TRBD1. Germline lookup yields CDR1 SEHNR and CDR2 FQNEAQ (reference sequence). The CDR3 spans 16 residues. The V and J ends lost 4 bases and 9 bases, in that order; junction bases with no gene match: 17. Here the CDR3 reads CASSSADREGWLQAFF. CDR3 nucleotides: TGTGCCAGCAGCTCGGCCGACAGGGAGGGTTGGCTGCAAGCTTTCTTT.

This sequence joins TRBV7-2 and TRBJ1-1; D gene unclear. Trimming stripped 5 bases from V and 3 bases from J, with 16 bases between. This CDR3 region has 15 residues. Germline V gene data show CDR1 as SGHTA and CDR2 as FQGNSA. This chain's CDR3 is CASSPSIWVDTEAFF. The CDR3, as DNA: TGTGCCAGCAGCCCGTCAATCTGGGTGGACACTGAAGCTTTCTTT.

The chain employs TRBV4-1 and TRBJ2-1, with 10 bases aligning to TRBD2. The germline gives CDR1 MGHRA, CDR2 YSYEKL. Germline trimming cut 4 bases from V and 13 bases from J; bases unmatched to any gene: 10. The CDR3 totals 14 residues. CDR3 loop: CASSLLGIAGGQFF. DNA of the CDR3: TGCGCCAGCAGCCTCTTGGGGATAGCGGGAGGCCAGTTCTTC.

The chain joins TRBV20-1 to TRBJ2-7; a weak D match, TRBD1 (6 bases). Trimming removed 6 bases at V and 6 bases at J, with 12 bases between. Germline lookup yields CDR1 DFQATT and CDR2 SNEGSKA (reference sequence). The CDR3 is 11 residues long. The CDR3 nucleotides are TGCAGTGCGACCGACAGGCGCGAGCAGTACTTC. It is translated as CSATDRREQYF.

The chain joins TRBV28 to TRBJ2-7, with D possibly matching TRBD1 (5 bases). There are 15 residues in the CDR3. V lost 7 bases to trimming and J lost 5 bases, with 21 bases between them. CDR1 and CDR2 (germline): MDHEN, SYDVKM. As DNA, the CDR3 is TGTGCCAGCACCCTACGGGCAGGGTCTCTCCACGAGCAGTACTTC. Translating gives CASTLRAGSLHEQYF.

This chain joins TRBV10-3 and TRBJ2-7; D remains ambiguous. Germline values: CDR1 ENHRY, CDR2 SYGVKD. This CDR3 has 14 amino acids. V was trimmed by 1 base and J by 4 bases, leaving 11 bases between them. The CDR3 DNA sequence: TGTGCCATCAGTGAGTTAAAATTCAAATACGAGCAGTACTTC. Translation gives CAISELKFKYEQYF.